These 26 T cell receptor beta chains share one sample of origin, sequenced in a study of cytomegalovirus exposure and HLA in healthy donors. PCR amplification relied on 60 Vbeta primers (plus 13 Jbeta primers). TCRdb's copy holds only in-frame clones and misses some; the assay was immunoSEQ multiplex PCR. The sample includes under 200,000 clones, approximately 86% seen only once; the top ten take around 0.3%. Material: PBMCs. These receptors came from a woman aged 25-40 years in good health and CMV-seronegative.

The rearrangement uses TRBV4-1 and TRBJ2-4, with TRBD2 as a possible D gene (7 bases). CDR1 and CDR2 (germline): MGHRA, YSYEKL. This CDR3 has 15 residues. V was trimmed by 1 base and J by 7 bases, leaving 14 bases between them. This CDR3 is CASSQAFGGHNIQYF. The CDR3 DNA follows: TGCGCCAGCAGCCAAGCTTTCGGGGGGCACAACATTCAGTACTTC.

V gene TRBV4-1 combines with J gene TRBJ2-7, with 8 positions matching TRBD1. This CDR3 has 15 amino acids. Trimming cost V 6 bases and J 0 bases; bases outside gene matches: 7. Germline assignment: CDR1 MGHRA and CDR2 YSYEKL. The CDR3 DNA reads as TGCGCCAGCAGTCCAGGGGGCGTCCCCTCCTACGAGCAGTACTTC. Amino acid sequence: CASSPGGVPSYEQYF.

In this sample, this clone turned up once. The same CDR3 arises from other DNA sequences in this sample as well. The chain couples TRBV28 to TRBJ1-2; tentatively, D is TRBD1 (6 bases). From germline, CDR1 is MDHEN and CDR2 SYDVKM. Between the trimmed V and J ends, which lost 4 bases and 3 bases, there was a span of 15 bases. The CDR3 is made up of 15 amino acids. CDR3: CASSYDRQGYYGYTF. Here the CDR3 DNA reads TGTGCCAGCAGTTACGACAGGCAAGGCTACTATGGCTACACCTTC.

The table lists this clone with a count of one. J is TRBJ2-5 and V is TRBV27, with 9 bases matching TRBD2. V shed 4 bases and J 3 bases; nucleotides not matched to a gene: 3. The CDR3 extends over 14 amino acids. Per germline, CDR1 MNHEY and CDR2 SMNVEV (reference sequence). CDR3 nucleotide sequence: TGTGCCAGCAGTTCCCGGACTAGCGAAGAGACCCAGTACTTC. Protein sequence: CASSSRTSEETQYF.

This clone was counted between two and nine times. The genes are TRBV2 and TRBJ2-7, with 8 bases fitting TRBD1. Looked up from germline, CDR1 is SNHLY and CDR2 is FYNNEI. The CDR3 is 15 amino acids. With V trimmed by 4 bases and J by 5 bases, 10 bases remained unmatched. The CDR3 DNA reads as TGTGCCAGCAGTGTCAGGGGGCTCCCCGGAAACGAGCAGTACTTC. This gives the protein CASSVRGLPGNEQYF.

The CDR3 bases are TGCGCCAGCAGCCAAGATCCCCAGGCCTACTATGGCTACACCTTC. Its protein is CASSQDPQAYYGYTF. The chain joins TRBV4-3 to TRBJ1-2; D remains ambiguous. V was cut by 0 bases and J by 3 bases, with 11 bases left in between. Looked up from germline, CDR1 is LGHNA and CDR2 is YSLEER. This CDR3 spans 15 amino acids.

The V call is TRBV5-1, the J call TRBJ2-1, with 7 bases identical to TRBD2. The V gene's germline CDR1 is SGHRS and CDR2 YFSETQ. This CDR3 is built from 15 residues. With 2 bases clipped from V and 0 bases from J, the junction kept 2 bases outside the gene matches. The CDR3 sequence: CASSLGLGSYNEQFF. CDR3 in DNA: TGCGCCAGCAGCTTAGGACTAGGCTCCTACAATGAGCAGTTCTTC.

Of note for this clone: The same CDR3 can be traced to other DNA sequences in this sample. The chain carries TRBV2 and TRBJ2-3, with TRBD2 identical over 9 bases. Germline CDR1 reads SNHLY; CDR2 reads FYNNEI. The J segment lost 1 base and the V segment lost 8 bases, leaving 4 bases of the junction unmatched. The CDR3 has 14 amino acids. The DNA of the CDR3 is TGTGCCAGCCTGGCGGGAGGGGGCACAGATACGCAGTATTTT. Translating gives CASLAGGGTDTQYF.

The genes are TRBV10-1 and TRBJ2-5, with a weak D call TRBD2 (5 bases). Between the trimmed V and J ends, which lost 0 bases and 5 bases, there was a span of 10 bases. The CDR3 is made up of 14 amino acids. Germline V lookup: CDR1 WNHNN, CDR2 SYGVQD (reference sequence). CDR3: CASSESRGQETQYF. CDR3 nucleotides: TGCGCCAGCAGTGAGTCCCGGGGTCAGGAGACCCAGTACTTC.

The chain uses TRBV6-1 and TRBJ2-7; tentative D call: TRBD2 (7 bases). The V gene's germline CDR1 is MNHNS and CDR2 SASEGT. The CDR3 runs 15 residues. Between the trimmed V and J ends, which lost 7 bases and 0 bases, there was a span of 16 bases. The chain's CDR3 is CASTWGGGLSYEQYF. The CDR3 DNA is TGTGCCAGCACCTGGGGAGGGGGACTCTCCTACGAGCAGTACTTC.

The J gene is TRBJ1-4, the V gene TRBV6-1, with D possibly being TRBD1 (5 bases). The CDR3 consists of 15 residues. The V and J ends lost 2 bases and 5 bases respectively, with 12 bases between them. CDR1 is MNHNS and CDR2 is SASEGT in the germline V gene. This chain's CDR3 is CASSESAGGNEKLFF. DNA of the CDR3: TGTGCCAGCAGTGAAAGTGCGGGGGGGAATGAAAAACTGTTTTTT.

This clone was seen a single time. This chain connects TRBV5-6 to TRBJ1-3; 8 nucleotides agree with TRBD1. This CDR3 is built from 17 residues. The V gene's germline CDR1 is SGHDT and CDR2 YYEEEE. J was trimmed by 1 base and V by 1 base; bases with no gene match: 7. CDR3 loop: CASSLYGRGLSGNTIYF. CDR3 coding DNA: TGTGCCAGCAGCTTGTACGGCAGGGGGCTATCTGGAAACACCATATATTTT.

The chain uses TRBV28 and TRBJ1-2; no clear D. CDR3 size: 13 residues. CDR1 is MDHEN and CDR2 is SYDVKM in the germline V gene. Trimming removed 2 bases from V and 3 bases from J, with 7 bases in between. The CDR3 nucleotides read TGTGCCAGCAGTTTACGCAGCGACTATGGCTACACCTTC. Its protein product is CASSLRSDYGYTF.

The genes are TRBV2 and TRBJ2-7; 9 bases align to TRBD2. The V gene end was trimmed by 6 bases and the J gene end by 2 bases; junction bases not matched to a gene: 5. CDR1 and CDR2 (germline): SNHLY, FYNNEI. The CDR3 is 14 amino acids. This chain's CDR3 is CASRNSGRTYEQYF. CDR3 nucleotides: TGTGCCAGCAGGAATAGCGGGAGAACCTACGAGCAGTACTTC.

The J gene is TRBJ2-7, the V gene TRBV5-1; 12 nucleotides line up with TRBD1. The CDR3 consists of 16 residues. V shed 3 bases, J shed 7 bases, and the junction held 11 bases outside the gene matches. Germline V gene sequence: CDR1 SGHRS, CDR2 YFSETQ. CDR3 amino acids: CASSSNPGQGAEEQYF. CDR3 nucleotide sequence: TGCGCCAGCAGCTCAAACCCGGGACAGGGGGCGGAAGAGCAGTACTTC.

The chain couples TRBV4-1 to TRBJ2-1; 11 bases line up with TRBD2. The J segment lost 8 bases and the V segment lost 2 bases, leaving 14 bases of the junction unmatched. The V gene's germline CDR1 is MGHRA and CDR2 YSYEKL. This CDR3 is 18 amino acids long. CDR3: CASSQRAGLAGGGYEQFF. The CDR3 DNA follows: TGCGCCAGCAGCCAAAGGGCCGGTCTAGCGGGAGGAGGGTATGAGCAGTTCTTC.

V usage is TRBV2 and J usage is TRBJ2-5; 7 positions match TRBD2. The assigned J gene may be wrong: the sequence end matches TRBJ2-7 better. The V gene's germline CDR1 is SNHLY and CDR2 FYNNEI. There are 15 residues in the CDR3. In DNA form, the CDR3 reads TGTGCCAGCTCGGGGGGAGGGAGCCCCCACTACGAGCAGTACTTC. Amino acid sequence: CASSGGGSPHYEQYF.

V usage is TRBV15 and J usage is TRBJ2-1; D is unresolved. The length of the CDR3 is 14 residues. Germline loops: CDR1 LNHNV, CDR2 YYDKDF (reference sequence). Trimming cost V 0 bases and J 10 bases, with 13 bases left between them. CDR3 region: CATSRDLASSEQFF. CDR3 in DNA: TGTGCCACCAGCAGAGATCTTGCGAGCTCGGAGCAGTTCTTC.

The V call is TRBV5-6, the J call TRBJ2-7; 7 nucleotides match TRBD1. Germline-derived CDR1 and CDR2 are SGHDT and YYEEEE. V was pared by 3 bases and J by 3 bases, with 6 bases of the junction left unmatched. The CDR3 is 14 residues long. The CDR3 nucleotides read TGTGCCAGCAGCTACCGGGACAGAGACTACGAGCAGTACTTC. Translated, it gives CASSYRDRDYEQYF.

The chain recombines TRBV27 with TRBJ2-7; TRBD2 might be the D (6 bases). The CDR3 sequence is 13 residues long. The germline CDR1 and CDR2 sequences are MNHEY and SMNVEV (reference sequence). Between the trimmed V and J ends, which lost 8 bases and 2 bases, there was a span of 13 bases. The CDR3 DNA reads as TGTGCCAGCGGTCCGGGACTTGCCTACGAGCAGTACTTC. Amino acid sequence: CASGPGLAYEQYF.

The V call is TRBV10-3, the J call TRBJ2-1, with 8 bases matching TRBD2. V dropped 8 bases and J dropped 0; count of bases not matched to a gene: 15. This CDR3 contains 18 residues. Germline V gene lookup returns CDR1 ENHRY and CDR2 SYGVKD. For the CDR3, the DNA is TGTGCCATCGGGGGGGTGGTTAGCGGGGCACCCTCCTACAATGAGCAGTTCTTC. This sequence encodes CAIGGVVSGAPSYNEQFF.

The genes are TRBV10-1 and TRBJ2-3; 7 nucleotides align to TRBD1. CDR1 and CDR2 from the germline V gene are WNHNN and SYGVQD (reference sequence). V gave up 3 bases and J gave up 6 bases; unmatched junction bases: 6. The CDR3 is 14 amino acids. The CDR3 here is CASSDLGQEDTQYF. The CDR3 DNA sequence: TGCGCCAGCAGTGACCTTGGACAGGAGGATACGCAGTATTTT.

This rearrangement joins TRBV18 to TRBJ1-3; 9 nucleotides match TRBD1. The CDR3 consists of 17 residues. V trimming: 3 bases; J trimming: 0 bases; junction bases outside the gene matches: 6. Looked up from germline, CDR1 is KGHSH and CDR2 is LQKENI. The CDR3: CASSPDRGPISGNTIYF. CDR3 bases: TGTGCCAGCTCACCGGACAGGGGACCGATCTCTGGAAACACCATATATTTT.

The genes are TRBV7-9 and TRBJ2-2; TRBD2 aligns across 10 bases. This CDR3 has 18 residues. V dropped 1 base and J dropped 5; count of bases not matched to a gene: 10. Germline values: CDR1 SEHNR, CDR2 FQNEAQ (reference sequence). CDR3 protein: CASSLVRWSGGATGELFF. CDR3 DNA: TGTGCCAGCAGCTTAGTGCGTTGGAGCGGGGGGGCAACCGGGGAGCTGTTTTTT.

The chain employs TRBV5-1 and TRBJ2-2; TRBD2 agrees at 10 bases. The trim removed 4 bases at V and 6 bases at J, leaving 9 bases unmatched. Germline V gene data show CDR1 as SGHRS and CDR2 as YFSETQ. The CDR3 covers 16 residues. CDR3 bases: TGCGCCAGCAGCCCCCTCGTAGCGGGAGGATCCGGGGAGCTGTTTTTT. Protein product: CASSPLVAGGSGELFF.

The genes are TRBV2 and TRBJ2-5; a possible D gene is TRBD1 (5 bases). CDR1 SNHLY and CDR2 FYNNEI come from the germline V gene. The CDR3 loop spans 14 amino acids. Trimming took 7 bases from V and 2 from J, leaving 14 bases between them. CDR3 nucleotides: TGTGCCAGCAAATCGACAGAACGACAAGAGACCCAGTACTTC. Protein product: CASKSTERQETQYF. Full variable domain (outside the CDR3, taken from reference TRBV2 and TRBJ2-5): EPEVTQTPSHQVTQMGQEVILRCVPISNHLYFYWYRQILGQKVEFLVSFYNNEISEKSEIFDDQFSVERPDGSNFTLKIRSTKLEDSAMYFCASKSTERQETQYFGPGTRLLVL.